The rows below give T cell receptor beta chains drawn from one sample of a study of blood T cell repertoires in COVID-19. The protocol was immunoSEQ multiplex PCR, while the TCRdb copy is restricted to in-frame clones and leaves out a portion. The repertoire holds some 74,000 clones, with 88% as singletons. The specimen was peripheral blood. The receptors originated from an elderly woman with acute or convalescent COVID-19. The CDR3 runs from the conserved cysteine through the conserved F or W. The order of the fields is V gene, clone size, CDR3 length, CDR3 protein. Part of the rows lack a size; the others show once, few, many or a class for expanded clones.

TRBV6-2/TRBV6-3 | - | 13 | CASSGARTGSSTF
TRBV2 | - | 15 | CASRRTDRGGDTQYF
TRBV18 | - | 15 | CASSPLTGSTDTQYF
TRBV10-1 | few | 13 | CASSASGTYEQYF
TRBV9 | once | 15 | CASSTAGGRADTQYF
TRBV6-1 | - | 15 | CASSDPGQGKAEAFF
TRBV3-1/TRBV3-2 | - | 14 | CASRLTASTDTQYF
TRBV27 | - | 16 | CASSFFDRGNMDTQYF
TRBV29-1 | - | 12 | CSAGGFSGEQYF
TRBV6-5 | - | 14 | CASGSAGWDEKLFF
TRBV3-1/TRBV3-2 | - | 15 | CVSSQAGTGGQGYTF
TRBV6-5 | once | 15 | CASRRDRVSYNEQFF
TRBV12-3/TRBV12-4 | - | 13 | CASTLRGNQPQHF
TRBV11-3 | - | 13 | CASSAGGVAEQFF
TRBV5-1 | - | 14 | CASSVGQGSQPQHF
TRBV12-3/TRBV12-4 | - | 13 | CASSYSRNTEAFF
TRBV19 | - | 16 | CASSLSGRAMTDTQYF
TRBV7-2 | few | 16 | CASRVASGISTDTQYF
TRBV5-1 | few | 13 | CASSAGYNQPQHF
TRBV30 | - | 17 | CAWSELGQGNSGNTIYF
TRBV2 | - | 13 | CASRGGKRQTQYF
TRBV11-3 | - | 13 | CASSFGGNTEAFF
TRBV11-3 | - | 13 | CASSLRERTEAFF
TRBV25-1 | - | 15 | CASRGTGENNSPLHF
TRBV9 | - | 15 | CASSVDGRKEGEQFF
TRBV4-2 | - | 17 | CASSQVDRAWHRETQYF
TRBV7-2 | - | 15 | CASRTPGRGGTEAFF
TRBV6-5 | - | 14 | CASGTGQGNEKLFF
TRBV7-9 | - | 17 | CASSLGFWTGVSGEQFF